This T cell receptor beta chain was recorded in a study of cytomegalovirus exposure and HLA in healthy donors. Study results and limitations: Earlier findings revealed that most TCR beta V segments proved productive either about 90% or about 30% of the time. Several V segments, TRBV6-2 and TRBV6-3 among them, could not be told apart and were dropped. The Asian-associated ancestry cluster reportedly had fewer N-insertions than the 666-donor mean in a later analysis. Presence/absence analyses rested on an assumption that sequencing depth was roughly uniform across donors.

The PCR made use of 60 Vbeta and 13 Jbeta primers. Data came from immunoSEQ multiplex PCR; TCRdb stores just in-frame clones and leaves some out. The sample holds under 150,000 clones; approximately 80% are singletons and the top ten take approximately 2%. Turning to this clone: Its antigen remains unidentified.

Germline assignment: CDR1 MNHNS and CDR2 SASEGT. The trim removed 6 bases at V and 7 bases at J, leaving 2 bases unmatched. This CDR3 region has 14 residues. The chain couples TRBV6-1 to TRBJ1-6; TRBD1 matches 11 bases. Sequencing was carried out using PBMCs. This sequence was found in a man aged 18 to 30 in good health and CMV-seronegative. The CDR3 DNA is TGTGCCAGCAGCCGGGACAGGGGGAATTCACCCCTCCACTTT. This encodes CASSRDRGNSPLHF.